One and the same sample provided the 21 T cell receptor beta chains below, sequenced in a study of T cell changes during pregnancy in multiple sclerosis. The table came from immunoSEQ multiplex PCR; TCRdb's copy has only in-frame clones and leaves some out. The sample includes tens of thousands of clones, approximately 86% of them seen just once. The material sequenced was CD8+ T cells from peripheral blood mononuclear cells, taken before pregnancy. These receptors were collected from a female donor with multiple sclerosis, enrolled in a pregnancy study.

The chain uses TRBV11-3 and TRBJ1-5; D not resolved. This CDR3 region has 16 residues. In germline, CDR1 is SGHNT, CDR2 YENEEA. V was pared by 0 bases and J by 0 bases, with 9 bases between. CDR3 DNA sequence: TGTGCCAGCAGCTTAGATAACAGTCTTAGCAATCAGCCCCAGCATTTT. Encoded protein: CASSLDNSLSNQPQHF.

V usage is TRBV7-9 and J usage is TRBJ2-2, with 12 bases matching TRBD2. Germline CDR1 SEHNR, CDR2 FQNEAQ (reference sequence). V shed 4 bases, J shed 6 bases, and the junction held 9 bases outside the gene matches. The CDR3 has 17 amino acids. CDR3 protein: CASSSPSGREWAGELFF. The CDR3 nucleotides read TGTGCCAGCAGCTCCCCTAGCGGGAGGGAGTGGGCCGGGGAGCTGTTTTTT. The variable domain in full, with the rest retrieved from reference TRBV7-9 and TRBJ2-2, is DTGVSQNPRHKITKRGQNVTFRCDPISEHNRLYWYRQTLGQGPEFLTYFQNEAQLEKSRLLSDRFSAERPKGSFSTLEIQRTEQGDSAMYLCASSSPSGREWAGELFFGEGSRLTVL.

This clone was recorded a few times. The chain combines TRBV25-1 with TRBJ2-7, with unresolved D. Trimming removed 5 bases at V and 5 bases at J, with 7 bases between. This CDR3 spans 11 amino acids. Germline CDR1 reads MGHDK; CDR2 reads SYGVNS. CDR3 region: CASSTRHEQYF. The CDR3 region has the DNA TGTGCCAGCAGTACTCGCCACGAGCAGTACTTC.

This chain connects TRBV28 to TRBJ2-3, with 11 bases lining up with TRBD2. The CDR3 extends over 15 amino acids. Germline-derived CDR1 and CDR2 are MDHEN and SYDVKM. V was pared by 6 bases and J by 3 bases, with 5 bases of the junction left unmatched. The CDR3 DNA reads TGTGCCAGCAGCCCCGGGACTAGCGGTACAGATACGCAGTATTTT. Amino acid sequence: CASSPGTSGTDTQYF.

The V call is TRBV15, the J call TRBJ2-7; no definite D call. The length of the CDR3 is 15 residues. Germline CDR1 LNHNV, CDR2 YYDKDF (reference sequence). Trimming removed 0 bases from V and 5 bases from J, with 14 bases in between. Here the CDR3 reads CATSRESMPGHEQYF. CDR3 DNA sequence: TGTGCCACCAGCAGAGAATCGATGCCTGGGCACGAGCAGTACTTC.

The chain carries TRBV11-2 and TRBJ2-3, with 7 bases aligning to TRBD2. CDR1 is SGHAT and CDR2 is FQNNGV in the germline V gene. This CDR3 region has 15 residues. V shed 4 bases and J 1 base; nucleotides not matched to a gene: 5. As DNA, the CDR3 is TGTGCCAGCAGCTCCGGACTAGTCGGCACAGATACGCAGTATTTT. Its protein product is CASSSGLVGTDTQYF. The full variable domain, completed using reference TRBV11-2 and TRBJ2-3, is EAGVAQSPRYKIIEKRQSVAFWCNPISGHATLYWYQQILGQGPKLLIQFQNNGVVDDSQLPKDRFSAERLKGVDSTLKIQPAKLEDSAVYLCASSSGLVGTDTQYFGPGTRLTVL.

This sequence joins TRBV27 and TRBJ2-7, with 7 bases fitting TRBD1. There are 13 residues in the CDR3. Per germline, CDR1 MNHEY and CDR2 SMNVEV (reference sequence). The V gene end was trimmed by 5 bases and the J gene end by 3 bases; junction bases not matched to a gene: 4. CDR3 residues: CASSPGQYYEQYF. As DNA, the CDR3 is TGTGCCAGCAGTCCGGGACAGTACTACGAGCAGTACTTC.

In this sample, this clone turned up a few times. As DNA, the CDR3 is TGTGCCAGCAGCCTACGGACAGGGCGTACCGGGGAGCTGTTTTTT. It translates to CASSLRTGRTGELFF. The V and J genes are TRBV14 and TRBJ2-2, with 8 bases identical to TRBD1. Germline lookup yields CDR1 SGHDN and CDR2 FVKESK. V trimming: 4 bases; J trimming: 5 bases; junction bases outside the gene matches: 6. This CDR3 has 15 residues.

The CDR3 protein is CASSQVSGGANEQFF. For the CDR3, the DNA is TGCGCCAGCAGCCAAGTAAGCGGGGGGGCGAATGAGCAGTTCTTC. This rearrangement joins TRBV4-3 to TRBJ2-1; 10 nucleotides match TRBD2. The CDR3 has 15 residues. The germline V gene encodes CDR1 LGHNA and CDR2 YSLEER. V gave up 1 base and J gave up 7 bases; unmatched junction bases: 4.

The CDR3 protein is CSASSGWEQYF. The DNA for the CDR3 is TGCAGTGCTAGCTCCGGTTGGGAGCAGTACTTC. The chain employs TRBV20-1 and TRBJ2-7; D gene unclear. Germline CDR1 reads DFQATT; CDR2 reads SNEGSKA (reference sequence). The CDR3 contains 11 residues. V lost 3 bases to trimming and J lost 7 bases, with 10 bases between them.

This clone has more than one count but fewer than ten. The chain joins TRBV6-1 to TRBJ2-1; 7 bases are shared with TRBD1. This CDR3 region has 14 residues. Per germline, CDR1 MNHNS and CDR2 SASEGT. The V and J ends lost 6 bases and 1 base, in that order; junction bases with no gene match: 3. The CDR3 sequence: CASSEGQSYNEQFF. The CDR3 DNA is TGTGCCAGCAGCGAGGGACAGTCCTACAATGAGCAGTTCTTC.

The CDR3 here is CASSWAGTSGGSSYEQYF. The DNA of the CDR3 is TGTGCCAGCAGTTGGGCCGGGACTAGCGGGGGGAGCTCCTACGAGCAGTACTTC. The chain employs TRBV27 and TRBJ2-7; 15 bases map to TRBD2. After removal of 4 bases from V and 0 bases from J, the junction contained 7 bases not matched to a gene. The CDR3 has 18 amino acids. Germline V gene sequence: CDR1 MNHEY, CDR2 SMNVEV (reference sequence).

CDR3 sequence: CASSQDSPEAFF. CDR3 coding DNA: TGTGCCAGCAGCCAAGATAGCCCTGAAGCTTTCTTT. The V and J genes are TRBV14 and TRBJ1-1; D is unresolved. The CDR3 sequence is 12 residues long. Germline V gene lookup returns CDR1 SGHDN and CDR2 FVKESK. Trimming cost V 0 bases and J 6 bases, with 5 bases left between them.

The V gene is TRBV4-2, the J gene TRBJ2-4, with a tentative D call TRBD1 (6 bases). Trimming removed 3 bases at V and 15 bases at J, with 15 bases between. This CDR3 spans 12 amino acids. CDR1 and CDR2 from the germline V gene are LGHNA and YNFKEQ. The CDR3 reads CASSQGTSFWYF. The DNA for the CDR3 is TGTGCCAGCAGCCAGGGGACATCATTCTGGTACTTC.

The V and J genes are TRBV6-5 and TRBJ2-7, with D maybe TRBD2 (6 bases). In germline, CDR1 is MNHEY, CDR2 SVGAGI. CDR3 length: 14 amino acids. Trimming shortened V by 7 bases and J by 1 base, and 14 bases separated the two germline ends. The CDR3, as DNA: TGTGCCAGCACCAGTAGCGGAGAATCCTACGAGCAGTACTTC. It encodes CASTSSGESYEQYF.

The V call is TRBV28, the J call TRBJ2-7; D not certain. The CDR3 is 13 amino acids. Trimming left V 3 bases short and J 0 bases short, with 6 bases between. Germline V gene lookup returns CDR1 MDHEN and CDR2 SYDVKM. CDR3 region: CASSFYSSYEQYF. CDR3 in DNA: TGTGCCAGCAGTTTTTACAGCTCCTACGAGCAGTACTTC.

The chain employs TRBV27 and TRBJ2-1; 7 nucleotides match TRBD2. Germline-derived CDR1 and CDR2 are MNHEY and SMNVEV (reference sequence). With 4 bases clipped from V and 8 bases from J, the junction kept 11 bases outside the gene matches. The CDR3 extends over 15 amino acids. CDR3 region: CASSSYGLGHDEQFF. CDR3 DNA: TGTGCCAGCAGTTCTTACGGACTAGGGCATGATGAGCAGTTCTTC.

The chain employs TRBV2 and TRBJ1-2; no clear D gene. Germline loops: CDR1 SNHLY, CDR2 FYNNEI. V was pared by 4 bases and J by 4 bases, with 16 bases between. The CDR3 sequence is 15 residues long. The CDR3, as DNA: TGTGCCAGCAGTGTAGAGTTAGAGGGAACCTATGGCTACACCTTC. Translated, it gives CASSVELEGTYGYTF.

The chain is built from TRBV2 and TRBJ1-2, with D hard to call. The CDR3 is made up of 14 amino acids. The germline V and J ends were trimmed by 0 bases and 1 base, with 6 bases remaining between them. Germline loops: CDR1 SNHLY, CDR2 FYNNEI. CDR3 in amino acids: CASSEALSNYGYTF. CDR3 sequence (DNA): TGTGCCAGCAGTGAAGCGCTCAGTAACTATGGCTACACCTTC.

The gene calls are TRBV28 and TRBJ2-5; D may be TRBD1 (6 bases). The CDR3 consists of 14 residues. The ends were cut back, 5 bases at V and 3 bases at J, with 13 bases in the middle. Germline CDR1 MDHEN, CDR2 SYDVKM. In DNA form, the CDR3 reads TGTGCCAGCAGTCCCCTGTCAGGGGAAGAGACCCAGTACTTC. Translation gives CASSPLSGEETQYF.

CDR3 DNA: TGTGCCAGCAGTGAGCCCCCTGCGGGGGGTAGCACAGATACGCAGTATTTT. As protein: CASSEPPAGGSTDTQYF. This chain uses TRBV6-4 with TRBJ2-3; 8 bases align to TRBD2. CDR3 length: 17 residues. With V trimmed by 3 bases and J by 0 bases, 8 bases remained unmatched. Germline-derived CDR1 and CDR2 are MRHNA and SNTAGT.